These T cell receptor beta chains were read from a single sample in a study of radiotherapy plus CTLA-4 blockade in lung cancer. The assay was immunoSEQ multiplex PCR, and TCRdb's table has in-frame clones only and misses some. This sample has 45,000 or so clones; more than 70% occur once, and the top ten carry more than 9.5%. Sequencing was performed on peripheral blood, taken from a patient treated with radiotherapy plus ipilimumab. The source is a human donor with non-small cell lung cancer who had stable disease on radiotherapy plus ipilimumab. CDR3s include the opening cysteine and the closing phenylalanine or tryptophan. Fields, in order: CDR3 DNA, CDR3 protein, J gene, clone size, V gene, D gene. A D gene is named only where the DNA matches it firmly. Only some rows state a clone size, as once, few, many or a class for expanded clones.

TGCGCCAGCAGCCCGACTAGCGGGGGGGCCTACAATGAGCAGTTCTTC,CASSPTSGGAYNEQFF,TRBJ2-1,NA,TRBV5-1,TRBD2
TGTGCCTGGAGTCCCCCGGACAGTCTTAATTCACCCCTCCACTTT,CAWSPPDSLNSPLHF,TRBJ1-6,NA,TRBV30,NA
TGTGCCAGTACCCCAGGGGGGACAGCCAGCCATTACTATGGCTACACCTTC,CASTPGGTASHYYGYTF,TRBJ1-2,NA,TRBV19,TRBD1
TGTGCCAGCAGTGAACCCCGACGGCCTAGCACAGATACGCAGTATTTT,CASSEPRRPSTDTQYF,TRBJ2-3,NA,TRBV6-1,NA
TGTGCCAGCTTTACCGGGACAGGCCGCACAGATACGCAGTATTTT,CASFTGTGRTDTQYF,TRBJ2-3,NA,TRBV18,TRBD1
TGTGCCAGCACCTTCGATGGAACAGGGCGTTCCGGGGAGCTGTTTTTT,CASTFDGTGRSGELFF,TRBJ2-2,NA,TRBV7-9,NA
TGTGCCACCAGCAGGGGTCTTAACGCAGGTGAAGCTTTCTTT,CATSRGLNAGEAFF,TRBJ1-1,NA,TRBV15,NA
TGTGCCAGCCATAGCGGGGGTACAGATACGCAGTATTTT,CASHSGGTDTQYF,TRBJ2-3,few,TRBV6-6,TRBD2
TGTGCCAGCAGCTTGGATGGTAGCTCTGGCTACACCTTC,CASSLDGSSGYTF,TRBJ1-2,NA,TRBV5-5,NA
TGTGCCAGCAGCACAGGGAGAATAACACTGGGGAACACTGAAGCTTTCTTT,CASSTGRITLGNTEAFF,TRBJ1-1,once,TRBV7-9,NA
TGTGCCAGCAGCAAGGAAGCAACTAATGAAAAACTGTTTTTT,CASSKEATNEKLFF,TRBJ1-4,NA,TRBV9,NA
TGTGCCAGCAGCCGACTCTCTTTGGACGGAAACTACGAGCAGTACTTC,CASSRLSLDGNYEQYF,TRBJ2-7,few,TRBV7-9,NA
TGTGCCAGCAGTTTATTAGGGGGGGGTTATGGCTACACCTTC,CASSLLGGGYGYTF,TRBJ1-2,many,TRBV28,NA
TGTGCCAGCAGCTTAGAAGGGGGTCGACTAGCCACGGCCCAGTACTTC,CASSLEGGRLATAQYF,TRBJ2-5,NA,TRBV7-8,NA
TGTGCCAGTAGTGTGGAGAGGGAATCACCCCTCCACTTT,CASSVERESPLHF,TRBJ1-6,NA,TRBV19,NA
TGTGCCAGCAGTGCCGACAGGGGGGGACAGCCCCAGCATTTT,CASSADRGGQPQHF,TRBJ1-5,few,TRBV6-1,TRBD1
TGTGCCACCAGCTGGGGACAGACCAATCAGCCCCAGCATTTT,CATSWGQTNQPQHF,TRBJ1-5,NA,TRBV15,TRBD1
TGTGCCAGCAGCCCTCGGCTAGCGGGGGACAATGAGCAGTTCTTC,CASSPRLAGDNEQFF,TRBJ2-1,few,TRBV5-6,TRBD2
TGTGCCAGCAGCCACAGGGATCCCACAGATACGCAGTATTTT,CASSHRDPTDTQYF,TRBJ2-3,once,TRBV6-5,NA
TGTGCCAGCAGTCATTCGGACAGCCCTCTCTATGGCTACACCTTC,CASSHSDSPLYGYTF,TRBJ1-2,once,TRBV27,NA
TGTGCCAGCAGCGTAAAGTTCACAGATACGCAGTATTTT,CASSVKFTDTQYF,TRBJ2-3,NA,TRBV9,NA
TGCGCCAGCAGCCCCTTGGGCAGGGCCAATGAGCAGTTCTTC,CASSPLGRANEQFF,TRBJ2-1,NA,TRBV10-1,NA
TGCAGTGCTAGAGATTCGGATACGCAGTATTTT,CSARDSDTQYF,TRBJ2-3,NA,TRBV20-1,NA
TGTGCCAGCAGCTTAACCGCAGGGCCTAATGAAAAACTGTTTTTT,CASSLTAGPNEKLFF,TRBJ1-4,NA,TRBV7-3,NA
TGTGCCAGCACCCGGGGGGCGGCCAACACTGAAGCTTTCTTT,CASTRGAANTEAFF,TRBJ1-1,NA,TRBV9,NA
TGCGCCAGCAGTGAGTCTCTCTCTTACAATGAGCAGTTCTTC,CASSESLSYNEQFF,TRBJ2-1,NA,TRBV10-1,NA
TGTGCCAGCAGTTTATCCGGAAGGGAAGAGACCCAGTACTTC,CASSLSGREETQYF,TRBJ2-5,NA,TRBV27,NA
TGTGCCAGCAGTTCCGGGACCCACACCTACAATGAGCAGTTCTTC,CASSSGTHTYNEQFF,TRBJ2-1,NA,TRBV13,NA
TGTGCCAGCAGCTTAAGGCCCCAGGGCACCGGGGAGCTGTTTTTT,CASSLRPQGTGELFF,TRBJ2-2,NA,TRBV7-3,NA
TGTGCCAGCAGCTTGATCGGAGGGGCCGTTGAAGCTTTCTTT,CASSLIGGAVEAFF,TRBJ1-1,once,TRBV5-4,NA
TGTGCCACCAGCAGAGTTGGGTCAGGGGCGGACAATGAGCAGTTCTTC,CATSRVGSGADNEQFF,TRBJ2-1,once,TRBV15,NA
TGTGCCAGCAGCCCCGGGACAGAAAAAAACATTCAGTACTTC,CASSPGTEKNIQYF,TRBJ2-4,few,TRBV6-4,TRBD1
TGTGCCAGCAGCCCCCCGGCGTCCTATAATTCACCCCTCCACTTT,CASSPPASYNSPLHF,TRBJ1-6,NA,TRBV5-5,NA
TGTGCCAGCAGCCCGCAGGGGAATTCACCCCTCCACTTT,CASSPQGNSPLHF,TRBJ1-6,NA,TRBV13,NA
TGCGCCAGTGCGGACGGTAGACTTTACAATGAGCAGTTCTTC,CASADGRLYNEQFF,TRBJ2-1,once,TRBV10-1,NA
TGTGCCAGCAGCTCCCTGTGGCGGGGGCGACGAGGCTACACCTTC,CASSSLWRGRRGYTF,TRBJ1-2,NA,TRBV11-2,NA
TGTGCCAGCAGCCCTCAACTTGGGGCAGGGGCTGGAAACACCATATATTTT,CASSPQLGAGAGNTIYF,TRBJ1-3,NA,TRBV9,NA
TGTGCCATCAGTGAACCTGGAGGACGGAATAATTCACCCCTCCACTTT,CAISEPGGRNNSPLHF,TRBJ1-6,NA,TRBV10-3,NA
TGTGCCAGCAGTTTAGCGCTCGGAGGTTATGGCTACACCTTC,CASSLALGGYGYTF,TRBJ1-2,NA,TRBV27,NA
TGTGCCAGCGGACAAGGGCTGACGGGCAATCAGCCCCAGCATTTT,CASGQGLTGNQPQHF,TRBJ1-5,NA,TRBV6-5,NA
TGTGCCAGCAGTACAAAGGCAGGCTACACCTTC,CASSTKAGYTF,TRBJ1-2,NA,TRBV28,NA
TGTGCCAGCTCACCACCGGACAGGGGCGGAAACACCATATATTTT,CASSPPDRGGNTIYF,TRBJ1-3,NA,TRBV18,TRBD1
TGCGCCAGCAGCTTGGGACAGGGAGGAGGAGGCAACTATGGCTACACCTTC,CASSLGQGGGGNYGYTF,TRBJ1-2,few,TRBV5-1,TRBD1
TGTGCCTGGACTCGTAGGCGGGGGGGGCCAACCGTTGAGCAGTTCTTC,CAWTRRRGGPTVEQFF,TRBJ2-1,few,TRBV30,TRBD2
TGTGCCAGCAGCCAAGATCGGAGCGCTGGGGCCAACGTCCTGACTTTC,CASSQDRSAGANVLTF,TRBJ2-6,NA,TRBV14,NA
TGTGCCAGCACCTTGACAGGGGGCACCGGGGAGCTGTTTTTT,CASTLTGGTGELFF,TRBJ2-2,once,TRBV6-1,TRBD1
TGTGCCAGCAGCCAAGATTTCAGCGGGGGGTTGGGTGAGCAGTTCTTC,CASSQDFSGGLGEQFF,TRBJ2-1,NA,TRBV14,TRBD2
TGTGCCAGCAGCGTAGCGGACAGCTCGCTTATCTATGGCTACACCTTC,CASSVADSSLIYGYTF,TRBJ1-2,NA,TRBV9,NA
TGCGCCAGCAGCTTAGTAGGACTAGCGGGGGGGAAATACACAGATACGCAGTATTTT,CASSLVGLAGGKYTDTQYF,TRBJ2-3,once,TRBV5-1,TRBD2
TGTGCCAGCAGCTTAGGGGCCGGGAGGATATCGGATACGCAGTATTTT,CASSLGAGRISDTQYF,TRBJ2-3,NA,TRBV11-2,TRBD2
TGCGCCAGCAGCGCGGACAGGGGATCCGACAATGAGCAGTTCTTC,CASSADRGSDNEQFF,TRBJ2-1,NA,TRBV5-1,TRBD1
TGTGCCAGCAGTTTGTGGGTTACCGGGGAGCTGTTTTTT,CASSLWVTGELFF,TRBJ2-2,NA,TRBV27,NA
TGTGCCAGCAGCTTTGACAGGGGGGAGAATGAAAAACTGTTTTTT,CASSFDRGENEKLFF,TRBJ1-4,NA,TRBV7-2,TRBD1
TGTGCCAGCAGCTTAACCCCAAGGACGGAAGAAAAACTGTTTTTT,CASSLTPRTEEKLFF,TRBJ1-4,NA,TRBV7-3,NA
TGCGCCAGCAGTGAGGTGCCGGGGTCTGAAGCCTTCTTT,CASSEVPGSEAFF,TRBJ1-1,NA,TRBV5-1,NA
TGTGCCAGCAGATTAAATAGCGGTTTGAACACTGAAGCTTTCTTT,CASRLNSGLNTEAFF,TRBJ1-1,NA,TRBV7-2,NA